Below are 5 T cell receptor beta chains sequenced from a single sample in a study of blood T cell repertoires in COVID-19. Sequenced by immunoSEQ multiplex PCR; TCRdb stores in-frame clones only, minus some. This sample has approximately 500,000 clones, with approximately 85% found just once. Source material: peripheral blood. Receptor source: a human donor in a cohort sampled during active COVID-19.

The genes are TRBV11-1 and TRBJ2-1; TRBD2 matches 7 bases. The germline CDR1 and CDR2 sequences are SGHAT and FQDESV (reference sequence). The CDR3 runs 14 residues. V lost 2 bases to trimming and J lost 4 bases; unmatched junction nucleotides: 2. The chain's CDR3 is CASSLNSGYNEQFF. CDR3 DNA sequence: TGTGCCAGCAGCTTAAATAGCGGGTACAATGAGCAGTTCTTC.

The chain recombines TRBV9 with TRBJ2-1, with 14 positions matching TRBD2. The V segment lost 3 bases and the J segment 7 bases; nucleotides outside the gene matches: 9. Germline-derived CDR1 and CDR2 are SGDLS and YYNGEE. The CDR3 has 17 amino acids. The CDR3 DNA reads as TGTGCCAGCAGCGGGACACAGGGACTAGCGGGAGTAAATGAGCAGTTCTTC. Protein product: CASSGTQGLAGVNEQFF.

This clone was observed a few times. V is TRBV2 and J is TRBJ2-5; 10 bases line up with TRBD2. With 7 bases clipped from V and 5 bases from J, the junction kept 13 bases outside the gene matches. The germline gives CDR1 SNHLY, CDR2 FYNNEI. This CDR3 is built from 16 residues. CDR3 region: CASNGRSGRAGETQYF. Here the CDR3 DNA reads TGTGCCAGCAATGGCCGGAGCGGGAGGGCCGGGGAGACCCAGTACTTC.

V usage is TRBV5-1 and J usage is TRBJ2-2; TRBD2 aligns across 8 bases. V was pared by 7 bases and J by 1 base, with 12 bases of the junction left unmatched. The germline V gene has CDR1 SGHRS and CDR2 YFSETQ. CDR3 length: 17 amino acids. The CDR3 bases are TGCGCCAGCTCATATAATGTCGGGAGGGGGAACACCGGGGAGCTGTTTTTT. It translates to CASSYNVGRGNTGELFF.

The chain has TRBV7-2 and TRBJ2-1; 7 nucleotides match TRBD1. Germline-derived CDR1 and CDR2 are SGHTA and FQGNSA. Trimming cost V 11 bases and J 4 bases; bases outside gene matches: 11. The CDR3 covers 14 residues. CDR3 in amino acids: CAGQTGSIYNEQFF. The CDR3 nucleotides are TGTGCCGGACAGACAGGGTCAATATACAATGAGCAGTTCTTC.